The following is a T cell receptor beta chain sequence with its context. The data were taken from a study of T cells in Graves' hyperthyroidism and ophthalmopathy. TCR beta CDR3 region amplification was performed from RNA transcripts. TCR CDR3 regions were first amplified by RT-PCR with HTBI primers. From the multiplex PCR reads, TCRdb called clonotypes with MiXCR, one entry per CDR3 protein. The sample lists fewer than 350,000 distinct CDR3 sequences; 15% to 20% were seen once. With 10 bases clipped from V and 5 bases from J, the junction kept 13 bases outside the gene matches. Germline V gene sequence: CDR1 LNHDA, CDR2 SQIVND (reference sequence). CDR3 size: 14 residues.

The chain is built from TRBV19 and TRBJ1-2, with 7 nucleotides matching TRBD1. The sample was blood. The sequence was obtained from a woman aged 50 to 60 with Graves' hyperthyroidism. The CDR3 DNA reads as TGTGCCACTACCACCCGGGACAGACTATATGGCTACACCTTC. Translated: CATTTRDRLYGYTF.